This T cell receptor beta chain is from a study of blood T cell repertoires in COVID-19. The CDR3 is made up of 19 amino acids. Per the germline V gene, CDR1 is SGHVS and CDR2 is FQNEAQ. Trimming removed 1 base from V and 2 bases from J, with 23 bases in between. Authors' methods: Estimation of nucleated cell counts relied on the amplification of reference gene primers. Profiled with immunoSEQ multiplex PCR; TCRdb holds only in-frame clones, not every one. For V, J and clone size, that table is used; D and trimming come from the DNA. The sample yields 150,000 or so clones, around 83% seen once. V and J are TRBV7-8 and TRBJ1-2, with a weak D call TRBD1 (5 bases). The source of this sequence is a woman aged 60-75 years with COVID-19, enrolled during active disease. Sample: peripheral blood. CDR3 in amino acids: CASSLGAGIGFGVNYGYTF. The CDR3, as DNA: TGTGCCAGCAGCTTAGGGGCAGGGATAGGATTTGGGGTGAACTATGGCTACACCTTC.